This T cell receptor (beta chain) was captured by sequencing in a study of blood T cell repertoires in COVID-19. The overall study: Italy, Spain and the United States were the sources of the convalescent and acute COVID-19 samples. T cells, B-cell-depleted T cells, or PBMCs provided the cDNA or gDNA that served as material.

V was clipped by 1 base and J by 10 bases, with 16 bases between them. From germline, CDR1 is LGHDT and CDR2 YNNKEL (reference sequence). This CDR3 has 15 residues. The method was immunoSEQ multiplex PCR; TCRdb's version includes in-frame clones alone and lacks a portion of them. The sample lists approximately 250,000 clones; approximately 86% were seen once. The TCR was taken from a woman aged 60 to 75 with active or convalescent COVID-19. Sequencing used peripheral blood. The chain recombines TRBV3-1 (or the pseudogene TRBV3-2) with TRBJ1-4, with TRBD1 as a possible D gene (6 bases). The CDR3 coding sequence is TGTGCCAGCAGCCAAGCGTCAGGGGTTGGTCGAAAACTGTTTTTT. It encodes CASSQASGVGRKLFF.